These 29 T cell receptor beta chains share one sample of origin, sequenced in a study of vaccination and CD4 T cells after COVID-19. Oncomine TCR Beta short-read sequencing was applied to DNA from cultured CD4+ T cells. TCRdb called the PCR reads again in MiXCR, with one record for every CDR3 protein. In the table there are thousands of distinct CDR3 sequences, less than 40% of which are singletons. What these receptors recognize is not known. As to treatment: approximately 11-day PBMC culture with coronavirus spike peptide pools or control peptides (ViraFEST assay). Collection of the unexposed donor's CD4+ T cells took place before the COVID-19 pandemic (2011-2018). The sequencing sample was made of CD4+ T cells from blood, cultured in vitro. Receptors originate from a human donor in good health.

This clonotype was observed a handful of times. In DNA, the CDR3 is TGTGCCAGCATGGATCCGAGGGGGCTTCTAGATACGCAGTATTTT. It translates to CASMDPRGLLDTQYF. This chain joins TRBV6-1 and TRBJ2-3; 7 nucleotides agree with TRBD1. V shed 7 bases and J 5 bases; nucleotides not matched to a gene: 12. This CDR3 spans 15 amino acids. Germline lookup yields CDR1 MNHNS and CDR2 SASEGT.

This clonotype appeared once. The chain is built from TRBV12-3 or TRBV12-4 and TRBJ1-6; the D is unclear. The CDR3 is 12 amino acids. Trimming shortened V by 4 bases and J by 5 bases, and 3 bases separated the two germline ends. CDR3: CASSSHNSPLHF. CDR3 nucleotides: TGTGCCAGCAGTTCCCATAATTCACCCCTCCACTTT.

The J gene is TRBJ1-5, the V gene TRBV11-2; D is unresolved. Germline CDR1 SGHAT, CDR2 FQNNGV. This CDR3 has 15 residues. Trimming removed 2 bases from V and 1 base from J, with 9 bases in between. This chain's CDR3 is CASSLNPGSNQPQHF. In DNA form, the CDR3 reads TGTGCCAGCAGCTTAAATCCTGGGAGCAATCAGCCCCAGCATTTT.

The rearrangement uses TRBV11-2 and TRBJ2-1; D assignment may be TRBD1 or TRBD2 (5 bases each). V lost 5 bases to trimming and J lost 6 bases, with 11 bases between them. Germline CDR1 SGHAT, CDR2 FQNNGV. The CDR3 consists of 13 residues. This CDR3 reads CASSPGPINEQFF. CDR3 sequence (DNA): TGTGCCAGCAGCCCGGGACCTATCAATGAGCAGTTCTTC.

The chain is built from TRBV6-1 and TRBJ2-7; 8 positions match TRBD1. The V gene's germline CDR1 is MNHNS and CDR2 SASEGT. The CDR3 length is 16 residues. Trimming took 3 bases from V and 3 from J; bases not matched to a gene: 10. The CDR3 DNA follows: TGTGCCAGCAGTGAGACATGGACAGGGCTTTTCTACGAGCAGTACTTC. It encodes CASSETWTGLFYEQYF.

V usage is TRBV10-3 and J usage is TRBJ1-1; D gene uncertain. The CDR3 has 14 amino acids. Trimming removed 8 bases at V and 0 bases at J, with 13 bases between. Germline V gives CDR1 ENHRY, CDR2 SYGVKD. The CDR3 loop reads CAIRSGVLNTEAFF. The CDR3 coding sequence is TGTGCCATCCGGAGCGGGGTCTTGAACACTGAAGCTTTCTTT.

The rearrangement uses TRBV28 and TRBJ1-2; weak D call: TRBD1 (6 bases). Germline V gene lookup returns CDR1 MDHEN and CDR2 SYDVKM. The CDR3 totals 17 residues. Deletions cut 1 base from V and 6 bases from J, with 21 bases between. The CDR3 sequence is CASSLLAFRGPRDGYTF. CDR3 DNA: TGTGCCAGCAGTTTATTGGCCTTCAGGGGACCGCGCGATGGCTACACCTTC.

This rearrangement joins TRBV20-1 to TRBJ1-5; D remains ambiguous. The V end was cut by 2 bases, the J end by 0 bases, with 8 bases between. This CDR3 is 14 amino acids long. CDR1 and CDR2 from the germline V gene are DFQATT and SNEGSKA (reference sequence). The CDR3 nucleotides read TGCAGTGCTAGACCCGGGAATAGCAATCAGCCCCAGCATTTT. Amino acid sequence: CSARPGNSNQPQHF.

J is TRBJ2-6 and V is TRBV6-2 or TRBV6-3, with TRBD1 as a possible D gene (6 bases). Deletions cut 2 bases from V and 0 bases from J, with 11 bases between. This CDR3 is 17 amino acids long. CDR1 MNHEY and CDR2 SVGEGT come from the germline V gene. CDR3 residues: CASSYQGSFSGANVLTF. As DNA, the CDR3 is TGTGCCAGCAGTTACCAGGGGTCTTTCTCTGGGGCCAACGTCCTGACTTTC.

Only a few counts were recorded for this clonotype. This chain joins TRBV7-2 and TRBJ2-5; D unresolved. The CDR3 consists of 14 residues. The germline V gene has CDR1 SGHTA and CDR2 FQGNSA. Trimming cost V 1 base and J 5 bases, with 11 bases left between them. The CDR3 coding sequence is TGTGCCAGCAGCTTAGGGGGAAGCAGGGAGACCCAGTACTTC. Protein product: CASSLGGSRETQYF.

The rearrangement links TRBV28 to TRBJ2-5; 8 bases are a match to TRBD1. CDR1 MDHEN and CDR2 SYDVKM come from the germline V gene. V lost 7 bases and J lost 4; bases outside the gene matches: 5. CDR3 length: 13 amino acids. This chain's CDR3 is CASTGQGLETQYF. In DNA, the CDR3 is TGTGCCAGCACCGGACAGGGACTAGAGACCCAGTACTTC. Full variable domain (outside the CDR3, taken from reference TRBV28 and TRBJ2-5): DVKVTQSSRYLVKRTGEKVFLECVQDMDHENMFWYRQDPGLGLRLIYFSYDVKMKEKGDIPEGYSVSREKKERFSLILESASTNQTSMYLCASTGQGLETQYFGPGTRLLVL.

CDR3 nucleotide sequence: TGTGCCAGCAGCTCAAGGGCTAGGGTTGAGCAGTTCTTC. This translates into CASSSRARVEQFF. The genes are TRBV6-1 and TRBJ2-1, with unresolved D. The length of the CDR3 is 13 residues. The V and J ends lost 6 bases and 9 bases respectively, with 15 bases between them. Germline-derived CDR1 and CDR2 are MNHNS and SASEGT.

Only a few counts were recorded for this clonotype. The chain joins TRBV6-1 to TRBJ2-7; 7 nucleotides align to TRBD2. The V and J ends lost 4 bases and 6 bases, in that order; junction bases with no gene match: 9. Germline CDR1 and CDR2: MNHNS and SASEGT. This CDR3 contains 14 residues. CDR3 coding DNA: TGTGCCAGCAGTGTAAACGGGGGGTCCGGCGAGCAGTACTTC. Translating gives CASSVNGGSGEQYF.

This chain uses TRBV5-8 with TRBJ1-1; 8 nucleotides line up with TRBD1. The CDR3 covers 16 residues. In germline, CDR1 is SGHTS, CDR2 YDEGEE. V was clipped by 4 bases and J by 6 bases; unmatched bases: 14. In DNA, the CDR3 is TGTGCCAGCAGCATAAACCCATGGACAGGGACCCCTGAAGCTTTCTTT. Encoded protein: CASSINPWTGTPEAFF.

The chain links TRBV7-2 to TRBJ2-7; 8 bases align to TRBD2. The germline CDR1 and CDR2 sequences are SGHTA and FQGNSA. This CDR3 is 15 amino acids long. Trimming cost V 2 bases and J 6 bases; bases outside gene matches: 9. DNA for the CDR3: TGTGCCAGCAGCTTACAGGGCCCCAGCGGGAGCGAGCAGTACTTC. Translation: CASSLQGPSGSEQYF. Full variable domain (rest looked up from reference TRBV7-2 and TRBJ2-7): GAGVSQSPSNKVTEKGKDVELRCDPISGHTALYWYRQSLGQGLEFLIYFQGNSAPDKSGLPSDRFSAERTGGSVSTLTIQRTQQEDSAVYLCASSLQGPSGSEQYFGPGTRLTVT.

The chain uses TRBV7-2 and TRBJ2-7, with D unresolved. Germline V gives CDR1 SGHTA, CDR2 FQGNSA. The CDR3 consists of 12 residues. V lost 5 bases to trimming and J lost 0 bases, with 5 bases between them. Here the CDR3 reads CASSPSSYEQYF. In nucleotides, the CDR3 is TGTGCCAGCAGCCCCAGCTCCTACGAGCAGTACTTC. The full variable domain, completed using reference TRBV7-2 and TRBJ2-7, is GAGVSQSPSNKVTEKGKDVELRCDPISGHTALYWYRQSLGQGLEFLIYFQGNSAPDKSGLPSDRFSAERTGGSVSTLTIQRTQQEDSAVYLCASSPSSYEQYFGPGTRLTVT.

The CDR3 DNA follows: TGTGCCTGGCTCTCAACGGGCCTCCAAGAGACCCAGTACTTC. It yields the protein CAWLSTGLQETQYF. The J gene is TRBJ2-5, the V gene TRBV30; no firm D call. The CDR3 totals 14 residues. Germline V gene lookup returns CDR1 GTSNPN and CDR2 SVGIG (reference sequence). Deletions cut 5 bases from V and 1 base from J, with 14 bases between. Complete variable domain (other parts from reference TRBV30 and TRBJ2-5): SQTIHQWPATLVQPVGSPLSLECTVEGTSNPNLYWYRQAAGRGLQLLFYSVGIGQISSEVPQNLSASRPQDRQFILSSKKLLLSDSGFYLCAWLSTGLQETQYFGPGTRLLVL.

This chain links TRBV19 with TRBJ2-6; 12 bases align to TRBD1. The germline V gene encodes CDR1 LNHDA and CDR2 SQIVND (reference sequence). This CDR3 has 17 amino acids. With V trimmed by 7 bases and J by 4 bases, 8 bases remained unmatched. The CDR3 DNA sequence: TGTGCCAGTACCCGGGACAGGGGGCGAGGAGGGGCCAACGTCCTGACTTTC. Protein product: CASTRDRGRGGANVLTF.

The chain links TRBV20-1 to TRBJ2-1; TRBD2 matches at 10 bases. Germline assignment: CDR1 DFQATT and CDR2 SNEGSKA (reference sequence). V was clipped by 4 bases and J by 3 bases; unmatched bases: 9. The CDR3 runs to 16 residues. The chain's CDR3 is CSANKEREGYYNEQFF. DNA for the CDR3: TGCAGTGCTAACAAAGAGCGGGAGGGATACTACAATGAGCAGTTCTTC.

The rearrangement joins TRBV28 to TRBJ1-1; D is unresolved. Trimming stripped 6 bases from V and 4 bases from J, with 15 bases between. Germline CDR1 and CDR2: MDHEN and SYDVKM. This CDR3 is built from 14 residues. CDR3 sequence (DNA): TGTGCCAGCAGCCTCCTCGGGGTAGGCACTGAAGCTTTCTTT. It translates to CASSLLGVGTEAFF.

This clonotype has just a few counts. The gene calls are TRBV7-9 and TRBJ1-1, with D unresolved. The germline CDR1 and CDR2 sequences are SEHNR and FQNEAQ (reference sequence). Trimming removed 2 bases from V and 8 bases from J, with 3 bases in between. The CDR3 extends over 10 amino acids. The CDR3 sequence: CASSLSEAFF. CDR3 nucleotide sequence: TGTGCCAGCAGCTTATCCGAAGCTTTCTTT.

Concerning this clonotype itself: It is unclear where the CDR3 begins or ends on the DNA, so no DNA is shown, and the CDR3 is as TCRdb lists it. The CDR3 here is CASNPTAVPGANVLTF. V is TRBV7-2 and J is TRBJ2-6. Looked up from germline, CDR1 is SGHTA and CDR2 is FQGNSA. The CDR3 adds up to 16 amino acids, both ends counted.

This clonotype has only a few counts. The chain links TRBV7-6 to TRBJ1-4; 8 bases are a match to TRBD1. The CDR3 runs to 15 residues. V shed 3 bases and J 7 bases; nucleotides not matched to a gene: 7. Germline CDR1 reads SGHVS; CDR2 reads FNYEAQ. CDR3 coding DNA: TGTGCCAGCAGCTTCGGACAGGGAAGTAGTGAAAAACTGTTTTTT. This sequence encodes CASSFGQGSSEKLFF. Together with reference TRBV7-6 and TRBJ1-4, the CDR3 gives the full variable domain: GAGVSQSPRYKVTKRGQDVALRCDPISGHVSLYWYRQALGQGPEFLTYFNYEAQQDKSGLPNDRFSAERPEGSISTLTIQRTEQRDSAMYRCASSFGQGSSEKLFFGSGTQLSVL.

The V gene is TRBV12-3 or TRBV12-4, the J gene TRBJ2-7, with D perhaps matching TRBD2 (5 bases). This CDR3 is built from 12 residues. V was pared by 3 bases and J by 4 bases, with 7 bases between. The CDR3 nucleotides are TGTGCCAGCAGTTTGAGAGGGTACGAGCAGTACTTC. This encodes CASSLRGYEQYF.

Here the CDR3 DNA reads TGTGCCAGCAGCTTGGAGCGGCGACAGGGGATCGGTGGCTACACCTTC. This sequence encodes CASSLERRQGIGGYTF. V is TRBV5-6 and J is TRBJ1-2, with 8 bases lining up with TRBD1. CDR1 and CDR2 from the germline V gene are SGHDT and YYEEEE. The junction had 11 bases not matched to a gene; V was cut back by 0 bases and J by 7 bases. CDR3 length: 16 residues.

This rearrangement joins TRBV28 to TRBJ2-7; 9 bases line up with TRBD1. J lost 5 bases, V lost 6 bases, and 8 bases had no gene match. Per germline, CDR1 MDHEN and CDR2 SYDVKM. This CDR3 is 14 amino acids long. CDR3 region: CASRPHGDRDEQYF. The DNA for the CDR3 is TGTGCCAGCAGACCCCACGGGGACAGGGACGAGCAGTACTTC.

The chain has TRBV7-8 and TRBJ2-5; 15 bases fit TRBD2. The J segment lost 6 bases and the V segment lost 5 bases, leaving 7 bases of the junction unmatched. This CDR3 region has 16 residues. The germline V gene encodes CDR1 SGHVS and CDR2 FQNEAQ. This CDR3 reads CASSPRTSGGGKTQYF. The CDR3 DNA follows: TGTGCCAGCAGCCCCCGGACTAGCGGGGGGGGAAAGACCCAGTACTTC.

A few counts support this clonotype. V gene TRBV20-1 combines with J gene TRBJ1-2, with D possibly TRBD1 on 5 matching bases. The germline V gene encodes CDR1 DFQATT and CDR2 SNEGSKA (reference sequence). The CDR3 covers 14 residues. V was shortened by 5 bases and J by 2 bases, with 15 bases between the two germline ends. Written as DNA, the CDR3 is TGCAGTGCTGGAGGGGACGGCGTCAACTATGGCTACACCTTC. It translates to CSAGGDGVNYGYTF.

The rearrangement uses TRBV28 and TRBJ2-7; 11 bases agree with TRBD2. CDR1 is MDHEN, CDR2 SYDVKM, per germline. This CDR3 comprises 15 residues. Trimming took 1 base from V and 4 from J; bases not matched to a gene: 3. CDR3 coding DNA: TGTGCCAGCAGTTTATCGGGACTAGCGGATTACGAGCAGTACTTC. This gives the protein CASSLSGLADYEQYF.